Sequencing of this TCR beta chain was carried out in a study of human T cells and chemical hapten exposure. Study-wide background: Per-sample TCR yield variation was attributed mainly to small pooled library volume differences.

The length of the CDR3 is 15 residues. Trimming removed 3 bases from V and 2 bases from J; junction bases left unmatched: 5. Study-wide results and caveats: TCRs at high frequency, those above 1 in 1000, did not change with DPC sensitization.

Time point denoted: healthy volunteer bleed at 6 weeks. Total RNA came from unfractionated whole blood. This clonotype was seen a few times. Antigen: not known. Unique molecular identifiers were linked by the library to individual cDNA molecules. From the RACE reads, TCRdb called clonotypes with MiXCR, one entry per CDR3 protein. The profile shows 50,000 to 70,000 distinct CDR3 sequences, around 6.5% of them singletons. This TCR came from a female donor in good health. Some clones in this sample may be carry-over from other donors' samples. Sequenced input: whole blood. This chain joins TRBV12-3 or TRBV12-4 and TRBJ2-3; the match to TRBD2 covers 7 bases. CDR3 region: CASSFRREFTDTQYF. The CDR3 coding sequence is TGTGCCAGCAGTTTTAGGCGGGAGTTCACAGATACGCAGTATTTT.